This T cell receptor beta chain was obtained from a study of shared clonotypes between healthy human individuals. Overall study findings and caveats: Some naive CD4 clonotypes, roughly 4.7%, turned up in common across a handful of donors. Relative to clonotypes present in all four donors, those not shared had lower generation probabilities. Despite large depth, sorted-subset datasets appeared incompletely sequenced.

Libraries were prepared by immunoSEQ multiplex PCR; TCRdb keeps only in-frame clonotypes and omits some of them. This table holds 1,400,000 or so clones, approximately 98.5% found once. Remarks on this clone: Its antigen is currently unknown.

The CDR3 has 15 residues. Trimming removed 6 bases from V and 4 bases from J, with 18 bases in between. Germline loops: CDR1 SGHRS, CDR2 YFSETQ. The V and J genes are TRBV5-1 and TRBJ2-3; D is tentatively TRBD1 or TRBD2 (5 bases each). Sequenced input: naive CD4+ T cells sorted from blood. As for subset: CD45RA+ positively selected. The clonotype was recovered from a man aged 25 to 40 in good health. CDR3 bases: TGCGCCAGCACCCGCCGGGGCCTCTCCTCAGATACGCAGTATTTT. It translates to CASTRRGLSSDTQYF.